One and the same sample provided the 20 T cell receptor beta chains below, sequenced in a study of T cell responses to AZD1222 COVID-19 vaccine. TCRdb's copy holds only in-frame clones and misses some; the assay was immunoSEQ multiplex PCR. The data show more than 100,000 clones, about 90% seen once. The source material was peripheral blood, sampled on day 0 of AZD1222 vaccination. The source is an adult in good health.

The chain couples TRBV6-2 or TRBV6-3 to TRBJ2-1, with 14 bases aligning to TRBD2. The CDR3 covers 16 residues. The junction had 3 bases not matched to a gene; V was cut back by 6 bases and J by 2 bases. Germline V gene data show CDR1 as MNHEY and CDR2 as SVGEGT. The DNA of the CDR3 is TGTGCCAGCAGCTGGACTAGCGGGAGGCCCTACAATGAGCAGTTCTTC. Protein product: CASSWTSGRPYNEQFF.

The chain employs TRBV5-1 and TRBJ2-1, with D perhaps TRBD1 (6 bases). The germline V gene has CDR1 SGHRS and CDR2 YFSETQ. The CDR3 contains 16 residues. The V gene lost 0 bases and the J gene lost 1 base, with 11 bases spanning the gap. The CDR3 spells CASSLVPRGSYNEQFF. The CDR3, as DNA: TGCGCCAGCAGCTTGGTTCCTAGGGGGTCCTACAATGAGCAGTTCTTC.

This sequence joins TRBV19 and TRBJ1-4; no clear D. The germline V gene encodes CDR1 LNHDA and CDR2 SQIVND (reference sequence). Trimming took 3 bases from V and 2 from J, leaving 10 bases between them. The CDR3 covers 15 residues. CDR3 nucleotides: TGTGCCAGTAGTATTGGGTTCGTCACTAATGAAAAACTGTTTTTT. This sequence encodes CASSIGFVTNEKLFF.

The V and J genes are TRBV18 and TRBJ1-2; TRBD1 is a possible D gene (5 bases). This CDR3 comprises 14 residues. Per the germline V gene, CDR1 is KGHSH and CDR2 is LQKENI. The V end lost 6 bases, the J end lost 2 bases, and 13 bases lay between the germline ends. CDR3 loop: CASSRQTENYGYTF. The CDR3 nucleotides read TGTGCCAGCTCCCGACAGACGGAAAACTATGGCTACACCTTC. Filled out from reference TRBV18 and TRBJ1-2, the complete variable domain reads NAGVMQNPRHLVRRRGQEARLRCSPMKGHSHVYWYRQLPEEGLKFMVYLQKENIIDESGMPKERFSAEFPKEGPSILRIQQVVRGDSAAYFCASSRQTENYGYTFGSGTRLTVV.

The CDR3 coding sequence is TGTGCCAGTTCCTCACTAAAAGAGCGAGCTTTCTTT. Translation gives CASSSLKERAFF. The genes are TRBV2 and TRBJ1-1, with no clear D. The CDR3 is 12 residues long. Deletions cut 9 bases from V and 10 bases from J, with 18 bases between. In germline, CDR1 is SNHLY, CDR2 FYNNEI.

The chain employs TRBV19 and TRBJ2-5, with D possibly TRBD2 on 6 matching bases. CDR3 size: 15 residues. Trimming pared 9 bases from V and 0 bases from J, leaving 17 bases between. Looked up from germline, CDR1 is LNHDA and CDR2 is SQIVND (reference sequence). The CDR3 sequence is CASATNGGDQETQYF. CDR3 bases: TGTGCCAGCGCCACGAACGGGGGAGACCAAGAGACCCAGTACTTC.

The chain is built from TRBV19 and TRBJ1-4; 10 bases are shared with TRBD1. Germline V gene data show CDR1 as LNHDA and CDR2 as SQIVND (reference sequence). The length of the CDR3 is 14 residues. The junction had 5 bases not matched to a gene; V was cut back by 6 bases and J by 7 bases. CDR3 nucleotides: TGTGCCAGTAGCTCGGGACAGGGGAGTGAAAAACTGTTTTTT. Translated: CASSSGQGSEKLFF.

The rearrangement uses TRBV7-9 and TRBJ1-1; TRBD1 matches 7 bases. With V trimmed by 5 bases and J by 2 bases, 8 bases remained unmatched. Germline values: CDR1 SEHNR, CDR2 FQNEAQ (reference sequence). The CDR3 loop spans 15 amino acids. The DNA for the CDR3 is TGTGCCAGCAGCAATTTACAGGGGACAAACACTGAAGCTTTCTTT. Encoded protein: CASSNLQGTNTEAFF.

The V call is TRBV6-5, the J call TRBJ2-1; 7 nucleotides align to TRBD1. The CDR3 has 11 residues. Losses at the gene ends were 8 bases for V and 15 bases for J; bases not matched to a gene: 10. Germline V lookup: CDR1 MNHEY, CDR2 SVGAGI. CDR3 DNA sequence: TGTGCCAGCTCTCAAGGGGGCTCGCGGTTCTTC. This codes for CASSQGGSRFF.

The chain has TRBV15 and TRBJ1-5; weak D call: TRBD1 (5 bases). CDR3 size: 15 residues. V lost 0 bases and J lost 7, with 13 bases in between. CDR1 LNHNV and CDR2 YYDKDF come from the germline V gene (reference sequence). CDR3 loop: CATSRESAGYQPQHF. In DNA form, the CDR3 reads TGTGCCACCAGCAGAGAGTCGGCAGGGTACCAGCCCCAGCATTTT.

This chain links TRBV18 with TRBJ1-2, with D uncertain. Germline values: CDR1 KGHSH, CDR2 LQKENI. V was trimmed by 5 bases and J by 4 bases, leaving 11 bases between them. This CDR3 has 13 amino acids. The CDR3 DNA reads TGTGCCAGCTCATCGGTAGAGTTCTATGGCTACACCTTC. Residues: CASSSVEFYGYTF. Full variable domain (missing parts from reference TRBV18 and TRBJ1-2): NAGVMQNPRHLVRRRGQEARLRCSPMKGHSHVYWYRQLPEEGLKFMVYLQKENIIDESGMPKERFSAEFPKEGPSILRIQQVVRGDSAAYFCASSSVEFYGYTFGSGTRLTVV.

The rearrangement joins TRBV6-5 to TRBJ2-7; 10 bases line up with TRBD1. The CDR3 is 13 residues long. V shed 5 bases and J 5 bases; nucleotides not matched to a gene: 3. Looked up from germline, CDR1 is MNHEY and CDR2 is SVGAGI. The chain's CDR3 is CASSRDRGNEQYV. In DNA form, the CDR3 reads TGTGCCAGCAGTCGGGACAGGGGCAACGAGCAGTACGTC.

The CDR3 coding sequence is TGTGCCAGCAGCTCGACAGGGGGCAGAGGCACTGAAGCTTTCTTT. It is translated as CASSSTGGRGTEAFF. The rearrangement joins TRBV7-9 to TRBJ1-1; 10 bases are shared with TRBD1. With V trimmed by 4 bases and J by 4 bases, 6 bases remained unmatched. This CDR3 has 15 amino acids. Germline CDR1 reads SEHNR; CDR2 reads FQNEAQ (reference sequence).

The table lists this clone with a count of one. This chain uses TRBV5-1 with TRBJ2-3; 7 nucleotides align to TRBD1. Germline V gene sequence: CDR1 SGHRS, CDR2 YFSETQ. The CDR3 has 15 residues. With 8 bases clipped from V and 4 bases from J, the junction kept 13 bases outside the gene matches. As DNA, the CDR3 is TGCGCCAGTATTACAGGGGAGCATTCGGCAGATACGCAGTATTTT. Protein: CASITGEHSADTQYF.

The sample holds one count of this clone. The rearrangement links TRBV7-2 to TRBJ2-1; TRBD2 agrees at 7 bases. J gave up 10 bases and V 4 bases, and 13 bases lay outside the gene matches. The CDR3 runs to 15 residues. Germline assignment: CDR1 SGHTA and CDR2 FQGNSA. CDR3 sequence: CASSSQPGLPDEQFF. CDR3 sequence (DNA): TGTGCCAGCAGCTCTCAACCGGGACTACCCGACGAGCAGTTCTTC.

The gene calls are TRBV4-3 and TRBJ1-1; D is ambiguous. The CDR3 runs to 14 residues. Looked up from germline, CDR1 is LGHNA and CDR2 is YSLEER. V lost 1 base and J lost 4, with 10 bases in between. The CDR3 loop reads CASSQGPVPTEAFF. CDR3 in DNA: TGCGCCAGCAGCCAAGGTCCAGTACCCACTGAAGCTTTCTTT.

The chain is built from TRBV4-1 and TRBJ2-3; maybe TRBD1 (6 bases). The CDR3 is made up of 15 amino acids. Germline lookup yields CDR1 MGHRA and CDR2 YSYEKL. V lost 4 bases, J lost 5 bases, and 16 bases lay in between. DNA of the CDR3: TGCGCCAGCAGCCGCAGGGGCCGTGATATAGATACGCAGTATTTT. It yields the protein CASSRRGRDIDTQYF.

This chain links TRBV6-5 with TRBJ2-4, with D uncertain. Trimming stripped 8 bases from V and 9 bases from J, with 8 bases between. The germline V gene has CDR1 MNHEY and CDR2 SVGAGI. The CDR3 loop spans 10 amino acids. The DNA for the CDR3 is TGTGCCAGCTGGTTAAGCATTCAGTACTTC. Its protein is CASWLSIQYF.

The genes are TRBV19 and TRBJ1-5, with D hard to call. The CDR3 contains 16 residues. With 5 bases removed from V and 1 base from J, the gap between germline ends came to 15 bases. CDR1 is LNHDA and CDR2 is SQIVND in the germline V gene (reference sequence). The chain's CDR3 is CASSSQPAGSNQPQHF. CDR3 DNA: TGTGCCAGTAGTTCCCAACCCGCGGGGAGCAATCAGCCCCAGCATTTT.

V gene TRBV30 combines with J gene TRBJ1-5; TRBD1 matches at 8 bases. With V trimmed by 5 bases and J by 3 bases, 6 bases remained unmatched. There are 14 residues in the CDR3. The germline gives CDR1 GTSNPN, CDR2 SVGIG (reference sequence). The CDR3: CAWLGQVINQPQHF. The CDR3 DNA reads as TGTGCCTGGTTGGGACAGGTTATCAATCAGCCCCAGCATTTT.